This T cell receptor beta chain derives from a study of T cells in Graves' hyperthyroidism and ophthalmopathy. TCR beta CDR3 sequences were amplified from RNA transcripts. HTBI primers were employed in a first-round RT-PCR of the TCR CDR3. TCRdb re-called the multiplex PCR reads through MiXCR, storing one row per CDR3 protein. The sample holds approximately 610,000 distinct CDR3 sequences; roughly 14% are singletons and the top ten take about 4.5%. In germline, CDR1 is SGHTA, CDR2 FQGNSA. The CDR3 consists of 16 residues. V was pared by 6 bases and J by 9 bases, with 17 bases of the junction left unmatched. This clonotype was counted a few times.

The sequencing input was blood. The chain uses TRBV7-2 and TRBJ2-5; 9 nucleotides align to TRBD2. The receptor was derived from a woman aged 40 to 50 with Graves' ophthalmopathy. The CDR3 DNA reads as TGTGCCAGCAGTAAACCGGGACTAGCCCCTCAATTGGCCCAGTACTTC. Amino acids: CASSKPGLAPQLAQYF.